A selection of T cell receptor beta chains follows, all from one sample in a study of shared clonotypes between healthy human individuals. Generated by immunoSEQ multiplex PCR, the TCRdb table keeps only in-frame clones and is missing some. The sample holds 2.5 million or so clones; approximately 90% are singletons and the top ten take 0.11% to 0.15%. Sequencing was performed on naive CD4+ T cells sorted from blood. The receptor source for this set is a man younger than 35 in good health. Each CDR3 is given with its conserved first and last residue. A D gene is named only where the DNA matches it firmly. Size values are once, few and many counts, or a class for expanded clones, and some rows have none.

TRBV4-3	TRBJ1-6	NA	NA	TGCGCCAGCAGCCAAGATTGGGCTGAGAGCTCCTATAATTCACCCCTCCACTTT	CASSQDWAESSYNSPLHF
TRBV5-1	TRBJ2-3	NA	NA	TGCGCCAGCAGCTTTAAAGATACGCAGTATTTT	CASSFKDTQYF
TRBV2	TRBJ2-1	NA	TRBD2	TGTGCCAGCAGTCTGACTAGCGGGGCCTACAATGAGCAGTTCTTC	CASSLTSGAYNEQFF
TRBV2	TRBJ2-2	NA	NA	TGTGCCAGCAGTGAATCGGTCCCAACCGGGGAGCTGTTTTTT	CASSESVPTGELFF
TRBV5-1	TRBJ2-5	NA	NA	TGCGCCAGCAGCTTTCAGGGCACAGAGACCCAGTACTTC	CASSFQGTETQYF
TRBV4-1	TRBJ2-7	once	TRBD1	TGCGCCAGCAGCCAAGAGGGACAGGGGGTGTCCTACGAGCAGTACTTC	CASSQEGQGVSYEQYF
TRBV30	TRBJ1-5	NA	NA	TGTGCCTGGAGTGTATCAGTGAATCAGCCCCAGCATTTT	CAWSVSVNQPQHF
TRBV5-1	TRBJ1-6	NA	TRBD1	TGCGCCAGCAGCTTGGTATCAGGGGGTAACTCACCCCTCCACTTT	CASSLVSGGNSPLHF
TRBV28	TRBJ2-3	NA	TRBD1	TGTGCCAGCAGAATAGGGGGACAGGGGGCTGCAGATACGCAGTATTTT	CASRIGGQGAADTQYF
TRBV2	TRBJ1-5	few	TRBD1	TGTGCCAGCAGTACACAGGGGTCCCAGCCCCAGCATTTT	CASSTQGSQPQHF
TRBV5-1	TRBJ2-5	NA	TRBD1	TGCGCCAGCAGCGTCCCCAGGGGGTCCCAAGAGACCCAGTACTTC	CASSVPRGSQETQYF
TRBV7-3	TRBJ2-1	NA	NA	TGTGCCTCTGGGGGGGACAGACTAAACAATGAGCAGTTCTTC	CASGGDRLNNEQFF
TRBV28	TRBJ1-2	NA	NA	TGTGCCAGCAGCGCGGGCTACTATGGCTACACCTTC	CASSAGYYGYTF
TRBV10-3	TRBJ2-7	NA	NA	TGTGCCATCAGTGAGTCCCCCCTGCTTAGCATTTTGGGTTTC	CAISESPLLSILGF
TRBV25-1	TRBJ1-1	NA	NA	TGTGCCAGCAGTGAACCAGGGAGTCCCACTGAAGCTTTCTTT	CASSEPGSPTEAFF
TRBV5-1	TRBJ1-2	NA	NA	TGCGCCAGCAGCTTGGAATTGGCAGGGTCTGGCTATGGCTACACCTTC	CASSLELAGSGYGYTF
TRBV5-4	TRBJ2-3	once	NA	TGTGCCAGCAGCTTTCCAGGGTCTAGCACAGATACGCAGTATTTT	CASSFPGSSTDTQYF
TRBV7-8	TRBJ2-3	NA	NA	TGTGCCAGCAGCTTACCCACGTATAGCACAGATACGCAGTATTTT	CASSLPTYSTDTQYF
TRBV5-1	TRBJ2-5	NA	NA	TGCGCCAGCAGCCAACCAGCACAAGAGACCCAGTACTTC	CASSQPAQETQYF
TRBV29-1	TRBJ2-7	NA	NA	TGCAGCGGGGGGACTGCAACCTACGAGCAGTACTTC	CSGGTATYEQYF
TRBV5-1	TRBJ1-1	NA	TRBD1	TGCGCCAGCAGCCCTGAACAGGGGGCGGAAGCTTTCTTT	CASSPEQGAEAFF
TRBV19	TRBJ1-4	NA	NA	TGTGCCAGTAGCCCGAGAGCGACCCGACAGGAAAAACTGTTTTTT	CASSPRATRQEKLFF
TRBV30	TRBJ2-7	NA	NA	TGTGCCTGGAGTGTAGGGTCCTATGGACACGAGCAGTACTTC	CAWSVGSYGHEQYF
TRBV7-2	TRBJ2-3	NA	TRBD1	TGTGCCAGCAGCCCGACAGGGGGTTGGCGAGATACGCAGTATTTT	CASSPTGGWRDTQYF
TRBV2	TRBJ2-3	NA	TRBD2	TGTGCCAGCGCGGGACTAGCGTTCACAGATACGCAGTATTTT	CASAGLAFTDTQYF
TRBV11-2	TRBJ1-3	NA	NA	TGTGCCAGCAGCCCCGGGTTTGCTGGAAACACCATATATTTT	CASSPGFAGNTIYF
TRBV5-1	TRBJ2-1	once	TRBD2	TGCGCCAGCAGCTTGGCCCTCCTAGCGGGAATGAATGAGCAGTTCTTC	CASSLALLAGMNEQFF
TRBV7-2	TRBJ2-5	NA	TRBD2	TGTGCCAGCAGCTTGACTAGCGGAGTTGGGGAGACCCAGTACTTC	CASSLTSGVGETQYF
TRBV6-5	TRBJ1-4	NA	TRBD1	TGTGCCAGCAGTAAATGGGGACAGGGCGATGAAAAACTGTTTTTT	CASSKWGQGDEKLFF
TRBV14	TRBJ2-7	NA	NA	TGTGCCAGCAGCCAAGGACCAATTAACTCCTACGAGCAGTACTTC	CASSQGPINSYEQYF
TRBV5-1	TRBJ2-5	NA	TRBD2	TGCGCCAGCAGCCCACCGCCCTCTAGACTAGCGGGGAGGTACCAAGAGACCCAGTACTTC	CASSPPPSRLAGRYQETQYF
TRBV10-3	TRBJ1-3	NA	NA	TGTGCCATCAGTGGTGGGGGGCCCGGAAACACCATATATTTT	CAISGGGPGNTIYF
TRBV4-3	TRBJ2-2	once	TRBD1	TGCGCCAGCAGCCAAGATACACTGAGACAGGGGTTCACCGGGGAGCTGTTTTTT	CASSQDTLRQGFTGELFF
TRBV5-1	TRBJ2-3	once	NA	TGCGCCAGCAGCTCCGGAGGGACTGGCCTCGGGGATACGCAGTATTTT	CASSSGGTGLGDTQYF
TRBV7-2	TRBJ2-5	NA	TRBD1	TGTGCCAGCAGCTCAAACAGGGGTTGGGAGGAGACCCAGTACTTC	CASSSNRGWEETQYF
TRBV10-2	TRBJ2-3	NA	NA	TGCGCCAGCAGTGATTACAGCACAGATACGCAGTATTTT	CASSDYSTDTQYF
TRBV5-1	TRBJ2-7	NA	NA	TGCGCCAGCAGCTTGGCCGGACATACCTACGAGCAGTACTTC	CASSLAGHTYEQYF
TRBV7-2	TRBJ1-3	NA	TRBD1	TGTGCCAGCAGCTTAGCGCCGACAGGGACTGGAAACACCATATATTTT	CASSLAPTGTGNTIYF
TRBV4-1	TRBJ2-2	NA	TRBD2	TGCGCCAGCAGCACTAGCGGGGGGGGCACCGGGGAGCTGTTTTTT	CASSTSGGGTGELFF
TRBV18	TRBJ2-7	NA	TRBD1	TGTGCCAGCTCACCACCCTCAGGGGGTCGGAACGAGCAGTACTTC	CASSPPSGGRNEQYF